This TCR beta chain was retrieved from a study of human T cells and chemical hapten exposure (dated by TCRdb to about 2021). Turning to the overall study: For sensitization, 2% DPC in acetone was applied to a roughly 2 cm by roughly 2 cm area of upper inner arm skin. Throughout the roughly 25-week study period, patients were also given weekly therapeutic DPC doses on the scalp. Nearly 30 alopecia patients provided blood for TCR sequencing at one to four time points (pre-sensitization, 2, 6 and 24 weeks). Blood samples were taken from patients before sensitization (week 0) and then at 2, 6 and about 24 weeks after DPC sensitization. Patch testing on the upper back used Finn chambers containing 0.01% DPC, with scoring done after 6 days according to International Contact Dermatitis Research Group standards. Libraries were pooled for sequencing, and per-sample TCR yields varied mainly because of small differences in library volumes within the pool. The study tracked peripheral blood TCR repertoire changes in vivo during primary and secondary sensitization to the hapten diphenylcyclopropenone (DPC) in alopecia patients. The patient cohort, mostly female, included alopecia areata with under or over 50% scalp involvement, alopecia totalis and alopecia universalis.

Its CDR3 holds 14 amino acids, cysteine through phenylalanine. The read is trimmed to its CDR3 DNA, 42 bases read in frame from base 1. Trimming at the junction amounts to 3 bases on V and 2 bases on J, and the germline ends lie 12 bases apart. Sequences SGHKS (CDR1) and YYEKEE (CDR2) are obtained from the germline V gene (reference sequence). The investigation overall reported the following: Because all patients had alopecia, a presumed autoimmune disease, the immune response of the patients might differ from that of healthy individuals. Repeated subsampling changed both the strength of the expansion versus patch-test correlation and the threshold at which the correlation became significant. Patch test score was positively correlated with the number of PT1 expanded TCRs, with significance at thresholds 8, 16 and 32 but not at 4. Expanded TCRs formed significantly more large CDR3 similarity clusters than pre-sensitization or healthy control sets, consistent with antigen-driven responses. The number of TCRs above 1 in 1000 frequency did not change with DPC sensitization; there was no evidence of global repertoire structure alterations.

The library was produced with RACE. Sequencer: NextSeq 500. During library preparation, unique molecular identifiers were attached to individual cDNA molecules so that TCRs could be counted in a quantitative, reproducible way. From each blood RNA sample, both TCR alpha and TCR beta chains were sequenced. In the paper's pipeline: Samples had a median of 95,638 TCRs, with a range from roughly 20,000 to 690,600. V, J and CDR3 annotation of the TCR reads was performed with the Decombinator software suite. For the PS versus PT1 abundance plots, all samples were subsampled to the same number of TCRs (28,000). TCRs were defined as expanded if absent before sensitization and observed at least eight times at the 2-week time point. TCRdb reanalyzed the raw reads on its own, using fastp at Q25 for trimming and MiXCR for clone calling, and kept in-frame beta chains. For every CDR3 protein sequence, its rows merge into one entry that carries the most common genes and DNA. The V and J calls and clone size come from TCRdb's table, not from the authors' own analysis. A total of 300,000 to 400,000 distinct CDR3 sequences appear in this sample, around 7% of them only once. Approximately 8% of the sample is taken by the ten largest.

To note about this clonotype: Its recognized antigen is unknown. Base qualities are missing; no much larger clone stands one base away.

The meaning of the sample's time point label: patch test 1, 2 weeks after DPC sensitization. Read against the paper, the sample's treatment or condition label means: therapeutic diphenylcyclopropenone sensitization with weekly scalp DPC. Blood at each patch-test visit was drawn before the patch test was applied. Patients were eligible if aged 18 to 70, diagnosed with alopecia and judged suitable for DPC therapy, and pregnant patients were excluded. Total RNA was extracted from unfractionated whole blood collected in Tempus Blood RNA tubes. The sequencing here drew on whole blood, taken in connection with sensitization to the hapten diphenylcyclopropenone (DPC). The rearrangement combines TRBV5-5 with TRBJ2-7; the D gene remains uncertain. The sequence derives from a young woman with alopecia areata. Some clones in this sample may be carry-over from other donors' samples. The nucleotide sequence reads as follows: TGTGCCAGCAGCTCTAGGAAAGTTCCCTACGAGCAGTACTTC. Translated, this gives CASSSRKVPYEQYF. Outside the CDR3, residues come from the reference TRBV5-5 and TRBJ2-7 proteins, so the full variable domain is: DAGVTQSPTHLIKTRGQQVTLRCSPISGHKSVSWYQQVLGQGPQFIFQYYEKEERGRGNFPDRFSARQFPNYSSELNVNALLLGDSALYLCASSSRKVPYEQYFGPGTRLTVT.